The clone carrying this TCR beta chain occurred a few times. Its antigen is unknown. CDR1 is WNHNN, CDR2 SYGVQD, per germline (reference sequence). The CDR3 spans 13 residues. Trimming left V 3 bases short and J 4 bases short, with 9 bases between. Alongside a J-beta primer mix, a sample-barcoded 5' primer served in a second PCR lasting about 7 to 12 cycles. One entry per CDR3 protein, called by TCRdb with MiXCR from the 5' RACE reads. This sample has 920,000 or so distinct CDR3 sequences, with more than 40% found just once. This record comes from a study of blood T cells in healthy people across ages. Overall study results and limits: The study found more naive CD4+ cells and higher diversity in long-lived than aged donors.

Source material: blood. The source is a woman aged 55 to 70 in good health. This sequence joins TRBV10-1 and TRBJ1-2; tentatively, D is TRBD1 (5 bases). The CDR3 here is CASSDRDFYGYTF. The CDR3 DNA is TGCGCCAGCAGTGACCGGGACTTCTATGGCTACACCTTC.